Included here is one TCR beta chain sequence, with context. The antigen it binds to is not known. No base quality values were provided; no much bigger clone lies one nucleotide off. The sample comes from a study of OX40 agonist ivuxolimab in advanced cancers. In the study overall: Ivuxolimab, which targeted the costimulatory receptor OX40 (CD134), was an agonistic, fully human IgG2 monoclonal antibody. Intravenous ivuxolimab was administered to patients every 2 weeks at six dose levels: 0.01, 0.1, 0.3, 1.5, 3 and 10 mg/kg. Of the approximately 50 dose-escalation patients, hepatocellular carcinoma was present in approximately 20, melanoma in roughly 15, renal cell carcinoma in 9 and head and neck cancer in 9. A male proportion of 82.7% and a mean age of approximately 61 years, ranging from roughly 23 to 90, were recorded for the dose-escalation cohort. The monotherapy dose-escalation portion (N = 52 patients) of the phase I ivuxolimab trial is reported in the paper. Prior anti-PD-1, anti-PD-L1 or anti-CTLA-4 therapy was permitted, and 40% to 50% of dose-escalation patients had received checkpoint inhibitors. Peripheral TCRbeta sequencing was intended to test whether TCR sequence diversity was altered and clonal T-cell expansion was caused by ivuxolimab. Partial responses occurred in three dose-escalation patients: two with cutaneous melanoma and one with hepatocellular carcinoma. The study at large found these results: Which antigens the clonally expanded peripheral T cells were specific for was not determined. At doses from 0.1 to 3.0 mg/kg, clonal expansion was seen in both CD4+ and CD8+ blood T cells between baseline and week 6. Low levels of normalized T-cell clonal expansion were also seen in some patients who did not respond. On average, CD8+ T cells showed more expanded clones than CD4+ T cells after ivuxolimab. In the 0.1-3.0 mg/kg groups, partial responders were among the patients with the lowest normalized peripheral clonal expansion, particularly in CD8+ T cells.

The trial excluded patients who had a history of autoimmune disease or who were on systemic immunosuppression. Peripheral blood for TCR sequencing was drawn from every dose cohort at baseline, at cycle 4 day 1 and at cycle 7 day 1. The samples were taken from a phase I, first-in-human, multicenter, open-label dose-escalation trial of ivuxolimab. Adults with locally advanced or metastatic melanoma, renal cell, hepatocellular, or head and neck squamous cell carcinoma were enrolled in the trial. CD4+ and CD8+ T cells were sorted separately from peripheral blood before TCR sequencing. Per the germline V gene (reference sequence), SEHNR is the CDR1 and FQNEAQ is the CDR2. Cut back by 1 base and 1 base, the V and J ends lie 1 base apart. There are 13 amino acids in the CDR3, from cysteine to phenylalanine inclusive. The retained sequence is limited to the CDR3, 39 bases, with the frame set at the first base.

Genomic DNA was extracted from sorted cells for sequencing of the TCRbeta CDR3 region. The immunoSEQ Assay was used to sequence the TCRbeta CDR3 regions. This is the immuneACCESS table as TCRdb keeps it, with only in-frame sequences that have V and J called. A part of the clones is gone; compared with another copy, unresolved V genes explain less than half, and the rest is unexplained. Counted in this sample were about 18,000 clones; about 89% of them appeared once. The top ten clones comprise roughly 34% of the sample. The chain couples TRBV7-9 to TRBJ2-2; no D gene is confidently identified. The source is an adult with an advanced solid tumor such as melanoma, head and neck, liver or kidney cancer. Sequenced here: CD4+ or CD8+ T cells sorted from blood, sampled in a trial of the OX40 agonist ivuxolimab. The DNA sequence follows: TGTGCCAGCAGCTTAGAGAACACCGGGGAGCTGTTTTTT. Translated, it reads CASSLENTGELFF.